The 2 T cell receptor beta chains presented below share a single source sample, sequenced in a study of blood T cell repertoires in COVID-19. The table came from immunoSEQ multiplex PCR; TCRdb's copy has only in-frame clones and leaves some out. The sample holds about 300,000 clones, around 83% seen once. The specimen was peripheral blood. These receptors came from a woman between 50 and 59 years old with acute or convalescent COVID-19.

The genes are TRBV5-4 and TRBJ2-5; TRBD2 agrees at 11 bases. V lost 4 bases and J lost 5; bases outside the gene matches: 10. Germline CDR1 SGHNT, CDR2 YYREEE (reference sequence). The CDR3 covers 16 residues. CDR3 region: CASSVRVLAGVETQYF. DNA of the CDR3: TGTGCCAGCAGCGTTCGGGTACTAGCGGGAGTCGAGACCCAGTACTTC.

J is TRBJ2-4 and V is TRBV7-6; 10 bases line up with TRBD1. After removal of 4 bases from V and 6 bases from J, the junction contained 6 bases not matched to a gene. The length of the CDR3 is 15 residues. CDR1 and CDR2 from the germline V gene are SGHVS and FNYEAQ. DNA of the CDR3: TGTGCCAGCAGCTCCCAGACAGGGGGCAGAAACATTCAGTACTTC. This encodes CASSSQTGGRNIQYF.